The subject of this entry is one T cell receptor beta chain. This specimen comes from a study of Ad26.COV2.S vaccination and SARS-CoV-2 variants. The treatment was: roughly 20 received Ad26.COV2.S at low or high dose, single or two shots; roughly five received placebo; per-sample allocation not given. The investigators took samples on day 63 after the first vaccine or placebo injection. Clones were sequenced by immunoSEQ multiplex PCR, and TCRdb holds only the in-frame ones, with some missing. The table shows about half a million clones, with 80% to 90% occurring only once. Germline V CDR1 and CDR2: LNHDA, SQIVND (reference sequence). Trimming removed 3 bases at V and 6 bases at J, with 14 bases between. CDR3 length: 14 amino acids.

The starting material was peripheral blood, obtained in a trial of Ad26.COV2.S vaccine versus placebo. This TCR was recovered from a person aged 18-60 years who received the Ad26.COV2.S COVID-19 vaccine or a placebo. The V call is TRBV19, the J call TRBJ1-2, with D hard to call. The CDR3 region has the DNA TGTGCCAGTAGTATTGAGGCAGCCCTACATGGCTACACCTTC. Residues: CASSIEAALHGYTF.